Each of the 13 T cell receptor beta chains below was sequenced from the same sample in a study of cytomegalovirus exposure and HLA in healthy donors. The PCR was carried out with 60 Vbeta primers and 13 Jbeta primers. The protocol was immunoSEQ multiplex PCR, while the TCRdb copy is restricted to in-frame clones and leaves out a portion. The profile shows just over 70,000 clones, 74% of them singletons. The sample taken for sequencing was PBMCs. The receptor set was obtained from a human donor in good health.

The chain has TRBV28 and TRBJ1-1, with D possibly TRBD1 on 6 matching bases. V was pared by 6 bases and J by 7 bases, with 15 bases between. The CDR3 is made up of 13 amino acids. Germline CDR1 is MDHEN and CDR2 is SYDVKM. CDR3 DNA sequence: TGTGCCAGCAGGCCCTACAGGGAGGGTGAAGCTTTCTTT. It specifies CASRPYREGEAFF.

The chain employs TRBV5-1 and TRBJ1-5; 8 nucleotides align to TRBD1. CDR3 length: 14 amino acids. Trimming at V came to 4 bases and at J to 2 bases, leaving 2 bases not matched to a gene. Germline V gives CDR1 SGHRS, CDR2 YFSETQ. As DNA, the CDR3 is TGCGCCAGCAGCCAGGGGGCCGGCAATCAGCCCCAGCATTTT. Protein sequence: CASSQGAGNQPQHF.

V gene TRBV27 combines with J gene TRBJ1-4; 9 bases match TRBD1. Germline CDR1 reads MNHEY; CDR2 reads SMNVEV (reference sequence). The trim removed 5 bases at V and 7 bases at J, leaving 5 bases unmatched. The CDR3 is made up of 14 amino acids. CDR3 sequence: CASSRTGVVEKLFF. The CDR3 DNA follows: TGTGCCAGCAGTCGGACAGGGGTGGTTGAAAAACTGTTTTTT.

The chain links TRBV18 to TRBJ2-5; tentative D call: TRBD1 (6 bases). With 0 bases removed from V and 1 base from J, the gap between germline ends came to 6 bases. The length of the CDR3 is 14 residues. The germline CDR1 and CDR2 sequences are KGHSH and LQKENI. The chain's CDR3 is CASSPPGAQETQYF. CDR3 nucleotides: TGTGCCAGCTCACCACCGGGGGCCCAAGAGACCCAGTACTTC.

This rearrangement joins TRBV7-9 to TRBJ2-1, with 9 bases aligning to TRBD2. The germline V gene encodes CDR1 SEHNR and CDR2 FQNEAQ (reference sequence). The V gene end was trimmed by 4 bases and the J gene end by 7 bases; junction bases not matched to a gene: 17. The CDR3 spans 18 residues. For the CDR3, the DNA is TGTGCCAGCAGCTACTCCTTTAATCCGGCGGGAGGGAATAATGAGCAGTTCTTC. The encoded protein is CASSYSFNPAGGNNEQFF.

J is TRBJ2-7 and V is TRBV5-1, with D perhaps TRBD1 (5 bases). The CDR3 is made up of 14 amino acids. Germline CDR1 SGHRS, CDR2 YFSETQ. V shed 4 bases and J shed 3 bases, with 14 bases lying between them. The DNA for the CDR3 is TGCGCCAGCAGCGCAGGGCCGGGTAGCTACGAGCAGTACTTC. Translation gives CASSAGPGSYEQYF.

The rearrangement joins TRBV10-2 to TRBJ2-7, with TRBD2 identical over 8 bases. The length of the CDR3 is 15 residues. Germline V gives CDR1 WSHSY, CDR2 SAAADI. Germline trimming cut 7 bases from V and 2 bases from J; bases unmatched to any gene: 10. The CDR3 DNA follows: TGCGCCAGCACCCTTAGCGGGGTTTCCCCCTACGAGCAGTACTTC. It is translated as CASTLSGVSPYEQYF.

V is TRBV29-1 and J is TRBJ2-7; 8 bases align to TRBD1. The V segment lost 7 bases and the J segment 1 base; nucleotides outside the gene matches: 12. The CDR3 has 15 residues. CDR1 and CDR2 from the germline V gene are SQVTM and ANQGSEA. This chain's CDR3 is CSAPVLRQGSYEQYF. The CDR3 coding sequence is TGCAGCGCTCCCGTCCTAAGACAGGGGTCCTACGAGCAGTACTTC.

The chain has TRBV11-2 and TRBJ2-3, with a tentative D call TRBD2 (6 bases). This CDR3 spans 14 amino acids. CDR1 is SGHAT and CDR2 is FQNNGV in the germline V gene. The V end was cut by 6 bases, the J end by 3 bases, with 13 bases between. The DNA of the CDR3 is TGTGCCAGCAGTATAGGGAGGATAACAGATACGCAGTATTTT. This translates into CASSIGRITDTQYF.

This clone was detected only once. The CDR3 spells CASSKGLTYNEQFF. CDR3 coding DNA: TGTGCCAGCAGTAAGGGACTAACCTACAATGAGCAGTTCTTC. This chain joins TRBV6-5 and TRBJ2-1, with 7 nucleotides matching TRBD2. CDR3 length: 14 amino acids. J was trimmed by 2 bases and V by 5 bases; bases with no gene match: 3. Germline-derived CDR1 and CDR2 are MNHEY and SVGAGI.

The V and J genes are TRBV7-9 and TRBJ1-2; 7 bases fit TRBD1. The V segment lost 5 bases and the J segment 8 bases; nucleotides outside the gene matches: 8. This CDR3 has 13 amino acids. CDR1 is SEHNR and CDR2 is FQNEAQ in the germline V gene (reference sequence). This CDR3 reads CASSQDRVRGYTF. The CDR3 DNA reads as TGTGCCAGCAGCCAAGACAGGGTTAGGGGCTACACCTTC.

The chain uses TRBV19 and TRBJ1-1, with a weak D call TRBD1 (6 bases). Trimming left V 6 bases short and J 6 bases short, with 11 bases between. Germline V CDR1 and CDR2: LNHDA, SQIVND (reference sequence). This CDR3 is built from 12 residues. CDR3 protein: CASSLRGAEAFF. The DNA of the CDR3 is TGTGCCAGTAGCCTCAGGGGCGCTGAAGCTTTCTTT.

As DNA, the CDR3 is TGTGCCAGCAGCTTGGGCAGGGATTATGAAAAACTGTTTTTT. Protein sequence: CASSLGRDYEKLFF. The rearrangement uses TRBV11-2 and TRBJ1-4; D is possibly TRBD1 (5 bases). CDR3 size: 14 residues. Trimming took 3 bases from V and 6 from J, leaving 11 bases between them. CDR1 and CDR2 (germline): SGHAT, FQNNGV.